A selection of T cell receptor beta chains follows, all from one sample in a study of cytomegalovirus exposure and HLA in healthy donors. Here immunoSEQ multiplex PCR was the method, and the copy in TCRdb shows in-frame clones only, minus some. The repertoire holds 200,000 to 250,000 clones, with roughly 85% as singletons. The sample consisted of PBMCs. The source is a man aged 18 to 30 in good health and CMV-seronegative. Both conserved end residues are part of each CDR3. The order of the fields is D gene, V gene, J gene, clone size, CDR3 DNA, CDR3 protein. A D gene is named only where the DNA matches it firmly. The size field is filled for only some rows; it gives once, few, many or a size class.

TRBD1	TRBV5-4	TRBJ2-7	.	TGTGCCAGCAGTTTGACCGGGACAGGGCTCTACGAGCAGTACTTC	CASSLTGTGLYEQYF
.	TRBV2	TRBJ2-3	once	TGTGCCAGCAGTGTGGAGGACGGGTACACAGATACGCAGTATTTT	CASSVEDGYTDTQYF
.	TRBV20-1	TRBJ2-5	.	TGCAGTGCTAGAGGCGTGGAGACCCAGTACTTC	CSARGVETQYF
.	TRBV19	TRBJ1-1	.	TGTGCCAGTAGTCCAGGCCTGCACACTGAAGCTTTCTTT	CASSPGLHTEAFF
TRBD1	TRBV5-4	TRBJ2-5	.	TGTGCCAGCAGCTGGGACAGGAGAAAAGAGACCCAGTACTTC	CASSWDRRKETQYF
TRBD2	TRBV6-5	TRBJ2-1	.	TGTGCCACACTAGGGGGACTAGCGGGAGACAATGAGCAGTTCTTC	CATLGGLAGDNEQFF
TRBD2	TRBV5-1	TRBJ2-7	.	TGCGCCAGCAGCCTTGTAGCGGGAGCATACGAGCAGTACTTC	CASSLVAGAYEQYF
TRBD2	TRBV5-1	TRBJ2-7	.	TGCGCCAGCAGCTCACGGACTAGCGGGAGCTATACCTACGAGCAGTACTTC	CASSSRTSGSYTYEQYF
TRBD1	TRBV11-3	TRBJ2-1	.	TGTGCCAGCAGCTCCTTGTCCGGGACAGGGTTCAATGAGCAGTTCTTC	CASSSLSGTGFNEQFF
TRBD1	TRBV28	TRBJ1-1	.	TGTGCCAGCAGTCCGTGGACAGGGCTGAAGAACACTGAAGCTTTCTTT	CASSPWTGLKNTEAFF
TRBD2	TRBV4-2	TRBJ2-7	.	TGTGCCAGCAGCCAGCCCAATAGCGGGGTTGCCTACGAGCAGTACTTC	CASSQPNSGVAYEQYF
TRBD2	TRBV9	TRBJ2-1	.	TGTGCCAGCAGCGCTCTACTAGCGGGAGGAGTTGTTCCGTCCTACAATGAGCAGTTCTTC	CASSALLAGGVVPSYNEQFF
TRBD1	TRBV18	TRBJ2-5	.	TGTGCCAGCTCGCAAGGACAGGGGGAGTCCCAGTACTTC	CASSQGQGESQYF
.	TRBV7-2	TRBJ2-7	once	TGTGCCAGCAGCTTAGGTGTGGGCCCTCTCTACGAGCAGTACTTC	CASSLGVGPLYEQYF
.	TRBV11-3	TRBJ2-7	.	TGTGCCAGCAGCTCCAGCTACGAGCAGTACTTC	CASSSSYEQYF
.	TRBV15	TRBJ1-2	.	TGTGCCACCAGCTGGAAGACAACTAACTATGGCTACACCTTC	CATSWKTTNYGYTF
.	TRBV6-6	TRBJ2-2	once	TGTGCCAGCAGTTACTCAATGGGAGACAAAACCGGGGAGCTGTTTTTT	CASSYSMGDKTGELFF
.	TRBV5-1	TRBJ1-1	.	TGCGCCAGCCGCCCTCCGGCCAACGGGGAAGCTTTCTTT	CASRPPANGEAFF
.	TRBV28	TRBJ1-1	.	TGTGCCAGCAGTTTAGGTCGGACAGTATACACTGAAGCTTTCTTT	CASSLGRTVYTEAFF
.	TRBV4-3	TRBJ2-2	.	TGCGCCAGCAGCCTCAGAGAGGTCGGCAGGGCCGGGGAGCTGTTTTTT	CASSLREVGRAGELFF
TRBD1	TRBV30	TRBJ2-1	.	TGTGCCTGGAGTGTTAACAGGGGCGATGAGCAGTTCTTC	CAWSVNRGDEQFF
.	TRBV5-1	TRBJ2-5	.	TGCGCCAGCAGCTTGGTCTTGGGGGGAGAGACCCAGTACTTC	CASSLVLGGETQYF
TRBD1	TRBV6-6	TRBJ2-5	.	TGTGCCAGCAGTTACAGGACAGGGCCAGAGACCCAGTACTTC	CASSYRTGPETQYF
TRBD1	TRBV19	TRBJ1-5	.	TGTGCCAGTAGTTGGGACAGGGGCTTCGGTCAGCCCCAGCATTTT	CASSWDRGFGQPQHF
.	TRBV4-3	TRBJ2-1	.	TGCGCCAGCAGCCAACGGGGGTCCCCTTACAATGAGCAGTTCTTC	CASSQRGSPYNEQFF
.	TRBV12-5	TRBJ1-6	.	TGTGCTAGTGGTTATGACAGCCCGAGCTCCTATAATTCACCCCTCCACTTT	CASGYDSPSSYNSPLHF
TRBD1	TRBV18	TRBJ2-2	few	TGTGCCAGCTGCACAGGGGTTCACGGGGAGCTGTTTTTT	CASCTGVHGELFF
TRBD1	TRBV9	TRBJ1-5	.	TGTGCCAGCAGCCCCGGACAGGGACTTAGCAATCAGCCCCAGCATTTT	CASSPGQGLSNQPQHF
TRBD2	TRBV5-1	TRBJ2-2	.	TGCGCCAGCAGCTTGTTGGGGTCTAGCGGGCCAACGACCCGGACCGGGGAGCTGTTTTTT	CASSLLGSSGPTTRTGELFF
.	TRBV5-1	TRBJ1-3	few	TGCGCCAGCAGCTATGGGGGGGGAGACTCTGGAAACACCATATATTTT	CASSYGGGDSGNTIYF
TRBD1	TRBV7-8	TRBJ1-4	.	TGTGCCAGCAGCCCGACCGGGACAGGGGGCTCTAATGAAAAACTGTTTTTT	CASSPTGTGGSNEKLFF
TRBD2	TRBV7-9	TRBJ2-3	.	TGTGCCAGCAGGTCCACTAGCGGAGGCACAGATACGCAGTATTTT	CASRSTSGGTDTQYF
.	TRBV2	TRBJ2-3	.	TGTGCCAGCACCCTACAGGAGTCGGGCACAGATACGCAGTATTTT	CASTLQESGTDTQYF
.	TRBV18	TRBJ1-5	.	TGTGCCAGCTCACCAGAGGGGGGCAATCAGCCCCAGCATTTT	CASSPEGGNQPQHF
TRBD2	TRBV7-9	TRBJ2-1	.	TGTGCCAGCAGCCCTCATAGCGGGCAGGGCAATGAGCAGTTCTTC	CASSPHSGQGNEQFF
TRBD1	TRBV28	TRBJ2-7	.	TGTGCCAGCAGTCAGGGACAGGCCCCCACCTACGAGCAGTACTTC	CASSQGQAPTYEQYF
.	TRBV7-9	TRBJ2-1	.	TGTGCCAGCAGCTTACAGGGAATTGATTGGAAGTCCTACAATGAGCAGTTCTTC	CASSLQGIDWKSYNEQFF
TRBD1	TRBV18	TRBJ2-5	.	TGTGCCAGCTCAGGACAGGGGGCAGAGACCCAGTACTTC	CASSGQGAETQYF
TRBD2	TRBV28	TRBJ2-7	.	TGTGCCAGCAGTTCACCGGGCCATGGTAGCGGGAGTATAGACGAGCAGTACTTC	CASSSPGHGSGSIDEQYF
.	TRBV7-9	TRBJ2-2	.	TGTTCCAGCCTGTTGATCGACAGGAGTCACACCGGGGAGCTGTTTTTT	CSSLLIDRSHTGELFF
.	TRBV19	TRBJ1-5	.	TGTGCCAGTGTTGGACATTATAGCAATCAGCCCCAGCATTTT	CASVGHYSNQPQHF
TRBD1	TRBV4-3	TRBJ2-2	once	TGCGCCAGCAGCCAAGATCGAGGACAGGGGATTAACACCGGGGAGCTGTTTTTT	CASSQDRGQGINTGELFF
TRBD1	TRBV9	TRBJ2-2	.	TGTGCCAGCAGCGTAAGGACAGGAGCGAACACCGGGGAGCTGTTTTTT	CASSVRTGANTGELFF
TRBD2	TRBV7-9	TRBJ2-1	once	TGTTCCAGCAGCCACACTAGCGGGGTCTACAATGAGCAGTTCTTC	CSSSHTSGVYNEQFF
.	TRBV11-3	TRBJ1-1	.	TGTGCCAGCAGCTTAAAGAACTCTGAAGCTTTCTTT	CASSLKNSEAFF
.	TRBV6-1	TRBJ1-1	.	TGTGCCAGCAGTGAAGCGCGGGATAGTTCAGAAGCTTTCTTT	CASSEARDSSEAFF
TRBD1	TRBV19	TRBJ2-7	once	TGTGCCAGTATGAGTCGGGTCGGACAGGGGTTTTCCGAGCAGTACTTC	CASMSRVGQGFSEQYF
TRBD1	TRBV30	TRBJ1-2	.	TGTGCCTGGGGGGGGACGGCTCCGGGACAGGGGGACTATGGCTACACCTTC	CAWGGTAPGQGDYGYTF
TRBD2	TRBV19	TRBJ2-7	.	TGTGCCAGTAGTACCGCGGGACTACCTACCTACGAGCAGTACTTC	CASSTAGLPTYEQYF
.	TRBV5-1	TRBJ2-3	once	TGCGCCAGCAGCTTATGGACAAGCACAGATACGCAGTATTTT	CASSLWTSTDTQYF
.	TRBV4-3	TRBJ1-2	.	TGCGCCAGCAGCCAAGATCGGGCGGGGGAAGGCTACACCTTC	CASSQDRAGEGYTF